These T cell receptor beta chains were read from a single sample in a study of identical twins. TCRdb reprocessed the 5' RACE reads with MiXCR, giving one entry per CDR3 protein. The sample has 420,000 or so distinct CDR3 sequences; about a fifth are singletons. The specimen was naive T cells sorted from blood. These receptors were collected from a man aged 50 to 59 in good health. The CDR3 runs from the conserved cysteine through the conserved F or W. D genes are given only for firm matches. Rows give clone size only sometimes, using once, few, many, or a class for an expanded clone.

V gene	D gene	clone size	J gene	CDR3 DNA	CDR3 protein
TRBV6-2/TRBV6-3	NA	few	TRBJ1-5	TGTGCCAGCGAAGGGACACTCAATCAGCCCCAGCATTTT	CASEGTLNQPQHF
TRBV29-1	TRBD2	few	TRBJ2-1	TGCAGCGTAAGCGGGAGGACCTACAATGAGCAGTTCTTC	CSVSGRTYNEQFF
TRBV20-1	TRBD2	many	TRBJ2-7	TGCAGTGCTTTACCTTCACTAGCGGGGTTAAACTACGAGCAGTACTTC	CSALPSLAGLNYEQYF
TRBV3-1	NA	NA	TRBJ2-1	TGTGCCAGCAGCCCCGACGGTACACGCAACAATGAGCAGTTCTTC	CASSPDGTRNNEQFF
TRBV20-1	TRBD1	few	TRBJ2-2	TGCAGTGCTAACCTACTGACAGGGTCGGAGGACGGGGAGCTGTTTTTT	CSANLLTGSEDGELFF
TRBV5-1	NA	many	TRBJ2-3	TGTGCCAGCAGCTTAATGGGCACAGATACGCAGTATTTT	CASSLMGTDTQYF
TRBV20-1	NA	many	TRBJ2-7	TGCAGTGCTAGAGGGGATTCGGCCTACGAGCAGTACTTC	CSARGDSAYEQYF
TRBV5-1	TRBD1	NA	TRBJ2-7	TGCGCCAGCAGCAAGACAGGGAACTCCTACGAGCAGTACTTC	CASSKTGNSYEQYF
TRBV29-1	TRBD1	NA	TRBJ2-7	TGCAGCGTTGAAGCCCGACCCGGGACAGGAGAGCAGTACTTC	CSVEARPGTGEQYF
TRBV20-1	NA	few	TRBJ2-5	TGCAGTGCTAGAGATTTCCAGCGGGTGTTCCGGGGGCAAGAGACCCAGTACTTC	CSARDFQRVFRGQETQYF
TRBV4-2	NA	many	TRBJ2-1	TGTGCCAGCAGCCCTATAACTAACCCCGGACAACTCAATGAGCAGTTCTTC	CASSPITNPGQLNEQFF
TRBV28	NA	NA	TRBJ2-5	TGTGCCAGCAAGGCCGGGGGTCCCCAAGAGACCCAGTACTTC	CASKAGGPQETQYF
TRBV4-3	NA	NA	TRBJ2-1	TGCGCCAGCAGCGGGTGGGGGGAGCAGTTCTTC	CASSGWGEQFF
TRBV6-5	TRBD2	many	TRBJ2-1	TGTGCCAGCAGTTACTCGCGGGAGGGCCTCCCCGCGCAGTTCTTC	CASSYSREGLPAQFF
TRBV30	TRBD1	NA	TRBJ2-1	TGTGCCTGGCACCCGGGACAGGGAGACAATGAGCAGTTCTTC	CAWHPGQGDNEQFF
TRBV6-2/TRBV6-3	NA	NA	TRBJ1-1	TGTGCCAGCAGAGATATACAGCGTATCTACACTGAAGCTTTCTTT	CASRDIQRIYTEAFF
TRBV20-1	NA	NA	TRBJ2-5	TGCAGTGCTAGAAGTGGGCGTACTAGTGGGGCCCAGTACTTC	CSARSGRTSGAQYF
TRBV21-1	NA	NA	TRBJ2-7	TGTGCCAGCAGCAAAGCCCCTAGGCCGGACTACGAGCAGTACTTC	CASSKAPRPDYEQYF
TRBV10-3	NA	many	TRBJ1-5	TGTGCCATCAGTGACAACAATCAGCCCCAGCATTTT	CAISDNNQPQHF
TRBV6-1	TRBD2	NA	TRBJ2-2	TGTGCCAGCAGACTCAAACCTAGCGGCTTGAACACCGGGGAGCTGTTTTTT	CASRLKPSGLNTGELFF
TRBV6-1	TRBD2	NA	TRBJ2-1	TGTGCCAGCAGTGCCGGACTAGCGGGACTAGACTACAATGAGCAGTTCTTC	CASSAGLAGLDYNEQFF
TRBV11-2	NA	NA	TRBJ1-6	TGTGCCAGCAGCTTATCCGCCCCGGGGAGGAACTCCTATAATTCACCCCTCCACTTT	CASSLSAPGRNSYNSPLHF
TRBV29-1	NA	NA	TRBJ1-4	TGCAGCGTGAGCGGACGGACGAATGAAAAACTGTTTTTT	CSVSGRTNEKLFF
TRBV4-3	NA	few	TRBJ2-2	TGCGCCAGCAGCCAAAGTCAGGGCGGCGGGGAGCTGTTTTTT	CASSQSQGGGELFF